Below are 17 T cell receptor beta chains sequenced from a single sample in a study of T cell responses to AZD1222 COVID-19 vaccine. The data were produced by immunoSEQ multiplex PCR, yet TCRdb's version contains in-frame clones alone and is incomplete. The sample lists 150,000 to 200,000 clones, around 90% occurring once. This specimen consisted of peripheral blood, obtained 28 days after the second dose of the MenACWY control vaccine. Receptor source: an adult who received the MenACWY meningococcal vaccine as a control.

The chain links TRBV21-1 to TRBJ2-5; the table calls TRBD2, which could not be checked here. TRBV21-1 is designated a pseudogene. The CDR3 runs to 12 residues. CDR3 nucleotides: TGTGCCATGCCCCAGACGGGAGAGACCCAGTACTTC. The encoded protein is CAMPQTGETQYF.

J is TRBJ1-5 and V is TRBV19, with 8 bases lining up with TRBD1. There are 15 residues in the CDR3. From germline, CDR1 is LNHDA and CDR2 SQIVND (reference sequence). V dropped 4 bases and J dropped 3; count of bases not matched to a gene: 5. DNA for the CDR3: TGTGCCAGTAGTACGTGGACAGGGATCAATCAGCCCCAGCATTTT. Protein: CASSTWTGINQPQHF. The full variable domain, rest sourced from reference TRBV19 and TRBJ1-5, is DGGITQSPKYLFRKEGQNVTLSCEQNLNHDAMYWYRQDPGQGLRLIYYSQIVNDFQKGDIAEGYSVSREKKESFPLTVTSAQKNPTAFYLCASSTWTGINQPQHFGDGTRLSIL.

The chain carries TRBV27 and TRBJ2-1, with 16 bases aligning to TRBD2. The V gene end was trimmed by 2 bases and the J gene end by 9 bases; junction bases not matched to a gene: 10. Germline values: CDR1 MNHEY, CDR2 SMNVEV (reference sequence). The length of the CDR3 is 18 residues. CDR3 loop: CASSLGGTSGGGGGEQFF. For the CDR3, the DNA is TGTGCCAGCAGTTTAGGCGGGACTAGCGGGGGGGGCGGCGGTGAGCAGTTCTTC.

V gene TRBV7-9 combines with J gene TRBJ2-2; D possibly corresponds to TRBD2 (6 bases). Trimming took off 9 bases at V and 2 bases at J, with 16 bases between the two ends. Germline V CDR1 and CDR2: SEHNR, FQNEAQ (reference sequence). The CDR3 has 15 residues. CDR3 sequence (DNA): TGTGCCAGGGGAGGTGCGGCAGTAAACACCGGGGAGCTGTTTTTT. Residues: CARGGAAVNTGELFF.

The rearrangement links TRBV7-8 to TRBJ1-1; D is undetermined. Germline CDR1 is SGHVS and CDR2 is FQNEAQ. The CDR3 consists of 15 residues. Between the trimmed V and J ends, which lost 5 bases and 0 bases, there was a span of 13 bases. The CDR3, as DNA: TGTGCCAGCAGCGAGTTCGGAGGGATGAACACTGAAGCTTTCTTT. This gives the protein CASSEFGGMNTEAFF.

On this clone itself: The same CDR3 is also encoded by other DNA sequences in this sample. The chain links TRBV6-2 or TRBV6-3 to TRBJ2-7; no definite D call. V was pared by 5 bases and J by 1 base, with 3 bases between. Germline CDR1 reads MNHEY; CDR2 reads SVGEGT. The CDR3 length is 11 residues. The CDR3 nucleotides are TGTGCCAGCAGTCAGTCCTACGAGCAGTACTTC. Protein product: CASSQSYEQYF.

The table lists this clone with a count of one. The V gene is TRBV7-9, the J gene TRBJ2-7, with TRBD1 as a possible D gene (5 bases). The CDR3 runs to 14 residues. The V end was cut by 3 bases, the J end by 6 bases, with 15 bases between. CDR1 SEHNR and CDR2 FQNEAQ come from the germline V gene (reference sequence). Here the CDR3 DNA reads TGTGCCAGCAGCTTGAGCCAGGGTGTGAGCGAGCAGTACTTC. Protein: CASSLSQGVSEQYF.

The V gene is TRBV18, the J gene TRBJ1-1, with D unclear. Germline CDR1 reads KGHSH; CDR2 reads LQKENI. This CDR3 is built from 16 residues. V lost 6 bases, J lost 0 bases, and 17 bases lay in between. The CDR3 spells CASSPTEAALNTEAFF. The CDR3 DNA follows: TGTGCCAGCTCCCCCACGGAGGCAGCCTTGAACACTGAAGCTTTCTTT.

The DNA for the CDR3 is TGTGCCAGCAGAGACTACCGGGACGCTTACTCCTACGAGCAGTACTTC. It translates to CASRDYRDAYSYEQYF. The V call is TRBV2, the J call TRBJ2-7; the D call may be TRBD1 or TRBD2 (5 bases each). Trimming took 6 bases from V and 0 from J, leaving 18 bases between them. The CDR3 has 16 residues. CDR1 and CDR2 from the germline V gene are SNHLY and FYNNEI.

V gene TRBV27 combines with J gene TRBJ1-2; the match to TRBD1 covers 7 bases. V was pared by 2 bases and J by 2 bases, with 8 bases of the junction left unmatched. This CDR3 comprises 16 residues. The V gene's germline CDR1 is MNHEY and CDR2 SMNVEV (reference sequence). The CDR3 region is CASSLHRGESNYGYTF. CDR3 sequence (DNA): TGTGCCAGCAGTTTACACAGGGGAGAGTCCAACTATGGCTACACCTTC.

The gene calls are TRBV6-2 or TRBV6-3 and TRBJ2-3; D ambiguous. Trimming stripped 0 bases from V and 5 bases from J, with 9 bases between. This CDR3 spans 14 amino acids. Germline CDR1 and CDR2: MNHEY and SVGEGT. This CDR3 is CASSYSLAGDTQYF. The CDR3, as DNA: TGTGCCAGCAGTTACTCACTTGCTGGAGATACGCAGTATTTT.

This rearrangement joins TRBV6-5 to TRBJ1-2; a weak D match, TRBD1 (6 bases). Trimming left V 2 bases short and J 2 bases short, with 6 bases between. This CDR3 region has 13 residues. CDR1 is MNHEY and CDR2 is SVGAGI in the germline V gene. The DNA of the CDR3 is TGTGCCAGCAGTTACGGACAGAACTATGGCTACACCTTC. Amino acid sequence: CASSYGQNYGYTF.

The chain has TRBV12-3 or TRBV12-4 and TRBJ1-6, with 8 bases identical to TRBD1. V trimming: 6 bases; J trimming: 14 bases; junction bases outside the gene matches: 9. The CDR3 has 13 amino acids. The CDR3 loop is CASSRQGPLSLHF. For the CDR3, the DNA is TGTGCCAGCAGCCGACAGGGGCCCTTATCCCTCCACTTT.

The rearrangement joins TRBV27 to TRBJ2-2; no reliable D call. The V end lost 6 bases, the J end lost 0 bases, and 2 bases lay between the germline ends. Germline loops: CDR1 MNHEY, CDR2 SMNVEV (reference sequence). CDR3 length equals 12 residues. CDR3 loop: CASSANTGELFF. CDR3 in DNA: TGTGCCAGCAGCGCGAACACCGGGGAGCTGTTTTTT.

The chain carries TRBV5-5 and TRBJ2-1, with 9 bases lining up with TRBD2. The junction had 9 bases not matched to a gene; V was cut back by 0 bases and J by 8 bases. Germline loops: CDR1 SGHKS, CDR2 YYEKEE (reference sequence). CDR3 length: 16 amino acids. The CDR3 DNA follows: TGTGCCAGCAGCTTGGTGTGGGCGGGAGGGACGGATGAGCAGTTCTTC. Its translation: CASSLVWAGGTDEQFF.

This chain joins TRBV29-1 and TRBJ2-7; the D gene is possibly TRBD2 (5 bases). The CDR3 spans 12 residues. The germline V gene encodes CDR1 SQVTM and CDR2 ANQGSEA. V was shortened by 4 bases and J by 6 bases, with 13 bases between the two germline ends. In nucleotides, the CDR3 is TGCAGCGTTGCAGAGGGTGCGGGCGAGCAGTACTTC. It codes for CSVAEGAGEQYF.

DNA of the CDR3: TGTGCCACCAAGACAGCGTCGACAAACACCGGGGAGCTGTTTTTT. As protein: CATKTASTNTGELFF. The rearrangement links TRBV19 to TRBJ2-2; TRBD1 is a possible D gene (5 bases). CDR1 LNHDA and CDR2 SQIVND come from the germline V gene (reference sequence). The CDR3 is made up of 15 amino acids. With 10 bases removed from V and 2 bases from J, the gap between germline ends came to 17 bases.